This T cell receptor beta chain was found in a study of T cell responses to AZD1222 COVID-19 vaccine. Study information: Timing groups of about 4 and about 12 weeks for second doses were pooled.

Repertoires were generated with immunoSEQ multiplex PCR, while TCRdb's copy carries only in-frame clones and drops some. The sample lists around 140,000 clones, roughly 92% seen once, with approximately 5.4% in the top ten. The length of the CDR3 is 16 residues. Trimming took 3 bases from V and 10 from J; bases not matched to a gene: 9. Germline-derived CDR1 and CDR2 are MGHRA and YSYEKL. General study findings and limits: Females outnumbered males among donors, who were mostly white British; clonal diversity was possibly underestimated. Breadth and depth of Spike-specific TCRs rose after two AZD1222 doses.

As regards this clone: Antigen specificity is unknown.

The chain couples TRBV4-1 to TRBJ2-1; 13 positions agree with TRBD2. Source: peripheral blood, taken on day 0 of AZD1222 vaccination. This receptor was identified in an adult in good health. The CDR3 spells CASSHLLGLAGMEQFF. DNA of the CDR3: TGCGCCAGCAGCCACCTGTTGGGACTAGCGGGAATGGAGCAGTTCTTC.